This T cell receptor beta chain originates from a study of early T cells in non-severe SARS-CoV-2 infection. Study-level background: Sequencing input comprised bulk RNA from unsorted whole blood; chain pairing was not available. Findings and limits, study-wide: VDJdb-based annotation leaned toward anti-spike CD8 responses and missed private and CD4 specificities.

This clonotype was picked up many times. The target antigen is unknown. Individual cDNA molecules were tagged with unique molecular identifiers, the study reported. TCRdb redid the calling of the 5' RACE reads with MiXCR, one entry per CDR3 protein. The table has approximately 23,000 distinct CDR3 sequences, about 4% seen once. From germline, CDR1 is LGHDT and CDR2 YNNKEL (reference sequence). The junction had 3 bases not matched to a gene; V was cut back by 1 base and J by 5 bases. This CDR3 is built from 14 residues. The rearrangement uses TRBV3-1 and TRBJ1-1; 8 bases are a match to TRBD1. The sequenced material came from whole blood. The receptor was derived from an adult who was a healthcare worker with PCR-confirmed SARS-CoV-2 infection or an uninfected control (not recorded which). CDR3 nucleotides: TGTGCCAGCAGCCAAGGGACAGGGAGGACTGAAGCTTTCTTT. It is translated as CASSQGTGRTEAFF.